This TCR beta chain emerged from a study of blood T cell repertoires in COVID-19. The assay was immunoSEQ multiplex PCR, and TCRdb's table has in-frame clones only and misses some. Here the sample spans approximately 230,000 clones, roughly 85% being singletons. CDR1 and CDR2 from the germline V gene are SGHNT and YENEEA. Trimming took off 4 bases at V and 9 bases at J, with 17 bases between the two ends. This CDR3 contains 14 residues. Sequencing was performed on peripheral blood. The rearrangement joins TRBV11-3 to TRBJ2-3; TRBD2 is a possible D gene (6 bases). This sequence was found in a man between 25 and 39 years old who had recovered from COVID-19. As DNA, the CDR3 is TGTGCCAGCAGCTCTAACACCCTAGGAGGGACGCAGTATTTT. Encoded protein: CASSSNTLGGTQYF. The complete variable domain, with remaining parts taken from reference TRBV11-3 and TRBJ2-3, reads EAGVVQSPRYKIIEKKQPVAFWCNPISGHNTLYWYLQNLGQGPELLIRYENEEAVDDSQLPKDRFSAERLKGVDSTLKIQPAELGDSAVYLCASSSNTLGGTQYFGPGTRLTVL.